One and the same sample provided the 20 T cell receptor beta chains below, sequenced in a study of spatial heterogeneity in lung cancer (dated by TCRdb to the late 2010s). Receptor libraries were prepared by 5' RACE. These reads were obtained on a NextSeq 500. Starting from the raw public reads, TCRdb applied fastp trimming at Q25, assembled clones with MiXCR and retained in-frame beta chains. Every CDR3 protein is listed once, alongside the most common genes and DNA of its rows. The sample table contains about 47,000 distinct CDR3 sequences; only one count was recorded for approximately 12% of them. The ten largest clones represent about 30% of the sample. The sample's time point label, decoded: blood at routine non-recurrence follow-up after resection. The sequences come from PBMCs, collected at follow-up. Source of these receptors: a male donor with early-stage non-small cell lung cancer.

This clonotype was detected a few times. The V call is TRBV5-8, the J call TRBJ2-5; TRBD2 agrees at 9 bases. This CDR3 is 17 amino acids long. The V segment lost 2 bases and the J segment 0 bases; nucleotides outside the gene matches: 8. Germline V gives CDR1 SGHTS, CDR2 YDEGEE. The CDR3, as DNA: TGTGCCAGCAGCTTACCTAGCGGGGCGCAGTACCAAGAGACCCAGTACTTC. Amino acid sequence: CASSLPSGAQYQETQYF.

The chain links TRBV12-3 or TRBV12-4 to TRBJ2-3; D possibly matches TRBD1 or TRBD2 (5 bases each). The germline V and J ends were trimmed by 6 bases and 10 bases, with 20 bases remaining between them. The CDR3 sequence is 14 residues long. CDR3 DNA sequence: TGTGCCAGCAGAATCGGGACCCCCCCTAACCCGCAGTATTTT. Residues: CASRIGTPPNPQYF.

This clonotype has just a few counts. This chain uses TRBV5-6 with TRBJ1-5; tentative D call: TRBD1 (5 bases). Germline V gene sequence: CDR1 SGHDT, CDR2 YYEEEE. This CDR3 contains 16 residues. V lost 4 bases, J lost 2 bases, and 16 bases lay in between. The CDR3 loop is CASSRGRARGNQPQHF. The CDR3 nucleotides read TGTGCCAGCAGCCGGGGCCGGGCTAGAGGCAATCAGCCCCAGCATTTT.

The sample holds a few counts of this clonotype. The chain uses TRBV28 and TRBJ2-1; TRBD1 aligns across 7 bases. Germline loops: CDR1 MDHEN, CDR2 SYDVKM. J was trimmed by 3 bases and V by 6 bases; bases with no gene match: 5. This CDR3 comprises 14 residues. CDR3 region: CASRPGGDYNEQFF. In DNA, the CDR3 is TGTGCCAGCAGACCAGGGGGTGACTACAATGAGCAGTTCTTC.

This clonotype was seen a handful of times. The chain carries TRBV5-1 and TRBJ2-7; D gene uncertain. Trimming stripped 0 bases from V and 6 bases from J, with 13 bases between. The CDR3 has 14 residues. Germline CDR1 is SGHRS and CDR2 is YFSETQ. CDR3 in amino acids: CASSLGRTRGEQYF. CDR3 bases: TGCGCCAGCAGCTTGGGCCGAACCCGTGGCGAGCAGTACTTC.

This clonotype occurred many times. This chain joins TRBV20-1 and TRBJ2-3; D remains unclear. Germline V gives CDR1 DFQATT, CDR2 SNEGSKA (reference sequence). CDR3 length: 10 residues. Trimming cost V 8 bases and J 5 bases, with 8 bases left between them. CDR3 bases: TGCAGTCCGGCCCGAGATACGCAGTATTTT. This gives the protein CSPARDTQYF.

Ten or more counts support this clonotype. CDR3: CASSYSGADSNQPQHF. CDR3 in DNA: TGTGCCAGCAGTTACAGCGGGGCTGATAGCAATCAGCCCCAGCATTTT. V is TRBV6-2 or TRBV6-3 and J is TRBJ1-5; a weak D match, TRBD1 (5 bases). The CDR3 runs to 16 residues. Germline CDR1 reads MNHEY; CDR2 reads SVGEGT. The germline V and J ends were trimmed by 2 bases and 0 bases, with 11 bases remaining between them.

This clonotype was counted many times. This chain uses TRBV13 with TRBJ1-1; no firm D call. CDR1 PRHDT and CDR2 FYEKMQ come from the germline V gene (reference sequence). This CDR3 region has 12 residues. Trimming took 5 bases from V and 2 from J, leaving 6 bases between them. In nucleotides, the CDR3 is TGTGCCAGCAGCAGACCCAACACTGAAGCTTTCTTT. Encoded protein: CASSRPNTEAFF.

This clonotype has just a few counts. DNA of the CDR3: TGTGCCAGCAGCCCACAGGGGAGTGATAATGGCTACACCTTC. Its translation is CASSPQGSDNGYTF. The rearrangement uses TRBV12-3 or TRBV12-4 and TRBJ1-2, with 7 bases lining up with TRBD1. The length of the CDR3 is 14 residues. The junction had 10 bases not matched to a gene; V was cut back by 6 bases and J by 6 bases.

This clonotype has a handful of counts. The chain employs TRBV20-1 and TRBJ1-1, with 7 bases fitting TRBD1. The CDR3 loop spans 13 amino acids. The J segment lost 6 bases and the V segment lost 8 bases, leaving 12 bases of the junction unmatched. CDR1 is DFQATT and CDR2 is SNEGSKA in the germline V gene (reference sequence). As DNA, the CDR3 is TGCAGTCCTATAACAGGGGTTGTGTCTGAAGCTTTCTTT. It specifies CSPITGVVSEAFF.

This clonotype was counted at least ten times. The genes are TRBV20-1 and TRBJ2-5; tentatively, D is TRBD2 (6 bases). CDR3 length: 16 residues. In germline, CDR1 is DFQATT, CDR2 SNEGSKA (reference sequence). Trimming took 3 bases from V and 5 from J, leaving 22 bases between them. In nucleotides, the CDR3 is TGCAGTGCTAGGCCTCGGGTCTGGCGGGGAAGGGAGACCCAGTACTTC. It codes for CSARPRVWRGRETQYF.

This clonotype was seen a handful of times. CDR3 sequence (DNA): TGTGCCAGCAAAGGTAGCGGCACAGATACGCAGTATTTT. It specifies CASKGSGTDTQYF. This chain links TRBV5-8 with TRBJ2-3, with D perhaps matching TRBD2 (5 bases). V was cut by 6 bases and J by 1 base, with 9 bases left in between. The CDR3 loop spans 13 amino acids. Germline CDR1 reads SGHTS; CDR2 reads YDEGEE.

This clonotype has just a few counts. The chain is built from TRBV7-8 and TRBJ1-1; D is possibly TRBD1 (5 bases). This CDR3 spans 13 amino acids. Germline values: CDR1 SGHVS, CDR2 FQNEAQ. V was trimmed by 5 bases and J by 0 bases, leaving 7 bases between them. CDR3 bases: TGTGCCAGCAGCCGACAGTTGAACACTGAAGCTTTCTTT. Residues: CASSRQLNTEAFF.

This clonotype was counted a few times. The DNA of the CDR3 is TGTGCCAGCAGTTCTCAGCTGAACACTGAAGCTTTCTTT. It codes for CASSSQLNTEAFF. The V call is TRBV25-1, the J call TRBJ1-1; D is unresolved. CDR3 length: 13 residues. Trimming removed 5 bases from V and 0 bases from J, with 7 bases in between. Germline V CDR1 and CDR2: MGHDK, SYGVNS.

This clonotype was counted between two and nine times. The chain recombines TRBV20-1 with TRBJ2-7; TRBD1 or TRBD2 may be the D gene (6 bases each). V was trimmed by 3 bases and J by 6 bases, leaving 12 bases between them. There are 12 residues in the CDR3. Germline assignment: CDR1 DFQATT and CDR2 SNEGSKA (reference sequence). The CDR3 sequence: CSARPPGAEQYF. The CDR3 DNA is TGCAGTGCTAGGCCACCGGGGGCCGAGCAGTACTTC.

This clonotype was counted between two and nine times. The genes are TRBV12-3 or TRBV12-4 and TRBJ1-1; D is uncertain. The CDR3 length is 14 residues. V lost 1 base and J 1 base, leaving 7 bases between the germline ends. The CDR3 reads CASSLGVANTEAFF. For the CDR3, the DNA is TGTGCCAGCAGTTTAGGGGTAGCGAACACTGAAGCTTTCTTT.

This clonotype was seen at least ten times. The J gene is TRBJ2-3, the V gene TRBV20-1; tentatively, D is TRBD2 (6 bases). This CDR3 has 15 amino acids. V dropped 5 bases and J dropped 0 bases, with 15 bases sitting between them. The V gene's germline CDR1 is DFQATT and CDR2 SNEGSKA (reference sequence). CDR3 sequence: CSAPPPSGSTDTQYF. The CDR3 DNA follows: TGCAGTGCTCCTCCACCCAGCGGGAGCACAGATACGCAGTATTTT.

This chain uses TRBV11-2 with TRBJ2-5, with unresolved D. Looked up from germline, CDR1 is SGHAT and CDR2 is FQNNGV. With 2 bases removed from V and 2 bases from J, the gap between germline ends came to 12 bases. CDR3 length: 15 residues. As DNA, the CDR3 is TGTGCCAGCAGCTTATTTGGGCAGAATCAAGAGACCCAGTACTTC. The encoded protein is CASSLFGQNQETQYF.

This sequence joins TRBV28 and TRBJ2-7; 7 nucleotides line up with TRBD1. V was pared by 8 bases and J by 4 bases, with 8 bases of the junction left unmatched. Per germline, CDR1 MDHEN and CDR2 SYDVKM. This CDR3 spans 13 amino acids. The CDR3 loop is CASLGGQTYEQYF. In DNA, the CDR3 is TGTGCCAGCCTAGGGGGACAGACATACGAGCAGTACTTC. Full variable domain (remainder filled in from reference TRBV28 and TRBJ2-7): DVKVTQSSRYLVKRTGEKVFLECVQDMDHENMFWYRQDPGLGLRLIYFSYDVKMKEKGDIPEGYSVSREKKERFSLILESASTNQTSMYLCASLGGQTYEQYFGPGTRLTVT.

In this sample, this clonotype turned up many times. The V call is TRBV4-1, the J call TRBJ2-2; 8 bases match TRBD2. The trim removed 2 bases at V and 3 bases at J, leaving 5 bases unmatched. The CDR3 has 16 residues. CDR1 is MGHRA, CDR2 YSYEKL, per germline. CDR3 protein: CASSQPGLVHTGELFF. DNA for the CDR3: TGCGCCAGCAGCCAACCGGGACTAGTGCACACCGGGGAGCTGTTTTTT.